These T cell receptor beta chains were read from a single sample in a study of control samples from healthy donors and cancer patients. Generated by immunoSEQ multiplex PCR, the TCRdb table keeps only in-frame clones and is missing some. Among about 190,000 clones listed, about 90% were seen once. Input material: blood. These receptors came from a man in his thirties or forties in good health. Each CDR3 is given with its conserved first and last residue. The D gene is left open where the match is weak. Not all rows give a size; the values are once, few, many and, for expanded clones, a class.

CDR3 protein	CDR3 DNA	D gene	J gene	clone size	V gene
CASSKWTGGRVDTEAFF	TGTGCCAGCAGCAAATGGACAGGGGGCAGGGTTGACACTGAAGCTTTCTTT	TRBD1	TRBJ1-1	-	TRBV9
CASSENGADTGELFF	TGTGCCAGCAGTGAAAACGGGGCCGACACCGGGGAGCTGTTTTTT	-	TRBJ2-2	-	TRBV6-4
CASSKLAGDEQFF	TGTGCCAGTAGTAAACTAGCGGGGGACGAGCAGTTCTTC	TRBD2	TRBJ2-1	-	TRBV19
CASSTPAGSGELFF	TGTGCCAGCTCCACCCCGGCGGGGTCCGGGGAGCTGTTTTTT	-	TRBJ2-2	-	TRBV18
CASSIAQHNSPLHF	TGTGCCAGTAGTATAGCACAGCATAATTCACCCCTCCACTTT	-	TRBJ1-6	-	TRBV19
CASSPSPRVSSGNTIYF	TGTGCCAGCAGCCCTAGCCCCAGGGTTAGCTCTGGAAACACCATATATTTT	-	TRBJ1-3	-	TRBV13
CASSSTELRSSYEQYF	TGTGCCAGCAGCTCGACTGAGTTGCGTAGCTCCTACGAGCAGTACTTC	-	TRBJ2-7	-	TRBV7-8
CASTRVNEKLFF	TGTGCCAGCACCAGGGTAAATGAAAAACTGTTTTTT	-	TRBJ1-4	-	TRBV6-6
CASSPGSTNEKLFF	TGTGCCAGCAGTCCAGGGTCCACTAATGAAAAACTGTTTTTT	-	TRBJ1-4	-	TRBV27
CASSQGHGGYNEQFF	TGTGCCAGCAGCCAAGGACATGGGGGTTACAATGAGCAGTTCTTC	-	TRBJ2-1	-	TRBV5-4
CAISALGGDTEAFF	TGTGCCATCAGTGCTTTAGGGGGGGACACTGAAGCTTTCTTT	-	TRBJ1-1	-	TRBV10-3
CASSLAAGGSSPLHF	TGTGCCAGCAGCTTAGCCGCAGGGGGCTCTTCACCCCTCCACTTT	TRBD1	TRBJ1-6	-	TRBV7-9
CASSNGLVQDTQYF	TGTGCCAGCAGCAACGGACTAGTTCAAGATACGCAGTATTTT	TRBD2	TRBJ2-3	-	TRBV9
CATSGRGTAQGGYTF	TGTGCCACCAGTGGGCGGGGAACAGCTCAGGGAGGCTACACCTTC	-	TRBJ1-2	-	TRBV24-1
CASSQKDSWGGELFF	TGTGCCAGCAGCCAGAAGGACTCCTGGGGCGGGGAGCTGTTTTTT	-	TRBJ2-2	-	TRBV7-2
CASSSWQGAVGYTF	TGCGCCAGCAGCTCCTGGCAGGGGGCGGTTGGCTACACCTTC	TRBD1	TRBJ1-2	-	TRBV5-1
CASRDWDRISPLHF	TGTGCCAGCAGAGATTGGGACCGCATTTCACCCCTCCACTTT	-	TRBJ1-6	-	TRBV2
CASSLDSHNTQYF	TGTGCCAGCAGCTTAGATTCCCACAATACGCAGTATTTT	-	TRBJ2-3	-	TRBV11-2
CASSTSRTGGYSPLHF	TGTGCCAGCAGTACTAGCAGGACAGGCGGATATTCACCCCTCCACTTT	TRBD1	TRBJ1-6	few	TRBV6-6
CASSQAHTGLEQYF	TGCGCCAGCAGCCAAGCCCATACAGGGCTCGAGCAGTACTTC	-	TRBJ2-7	-	TRBV4-1
CASSLGRGKDTQYF	TGTGCCAGCAGCTTGGGCAGGGGTAAGGATACGCAGTATTTT	-	TRBJ2-3	once	TRBV5-4
CASEGAGDYGYTF	TGTGCCAGCGAGGGTGCGGGCGACTATGGCTACACCTTC	-	TRBJ1-2	-	TRBV7-2
CASSPAIHNYGYTF	TGTGCCAGCAGTCCAGCAATTCATAACTATGGCTACACCTTC	-	TRBJ1-2	-	TRBV27
CVSEGKSRYGYTF	TGTGTCAGCGAGGGGAAGTCCCGCTATGGCTACACCTTC	-	TRBJ1-2	once	TRBV6-6
CASSLGGGNQPQHF	TGTGCCAGCAGCTTGGGAGGGGGCAATCAGCCCCAGCATTTT	-	TRBJ1-5	-	TRBV5-5
CASSEVARVNQPQHF	TGTGCCAGCAGTGAAGTCGCCAGGGTCAATCAGCCCCAGCATTTT	-	TRBJ1-5	-	TRBV6-1
CASSSTGVEAFF	TGTGCCAGCAGTTCGACAGGAGTTGAAGCTTTCTTT	-	TRBJ1-1	-	TRBV3-1/TRBV3-2
CASSKTGLAGVYEQYF	TGTGCCAGCAGCAAAACGGGACTAGCGGGGGTCTACGAGCAGTACTTC	TRBD2	TRBJ2-7	-	TRBV9
CASSADRARYGYTF	TGTGCCAGCAGTGCCGACAGGGCACGCTATGGCTACACCTTC	TRBD1	TRBJ1-2	-	TRBV2
CAWSVGGNQPQHF	TGTGCCTGGAGTGTAGGAGGCAATCAGCCCCAGCATTTT	-	TRBJ1-5	-	TRBV30
CAIRDTTSGNTIYF	TGTGCCATCAGGGACACGACCTCTGGAAACACCATATATTTT	-	TRBJ1-3	once	TRBV10-3
CAWSPGTRVNEQFF	TGTGCCTGGAGTCCCGGGACTAGAGTTAATGAGCAGTTCTTC	TRBD2	TRBJ2-1	-	TRBV30
CAISEADGIDTQYF	TGTGCCATCAGTGAGGCAGACGGAATAGATACGCAGTATTTT	-	TRBJ2-3	-	TRBV10-3